The subject of this entry is one T cell receptor beta chain. At one end the junction does not follow the germline gene, possibly because of a read error. The data were produced by immunoSEQ multiplex PCR, yet TCRdb's version contains in-frame clones alone and is incomplete. The table includes under 95,000 clones, approximately 91% detected once. The CDR3 runs to 11 residues. Germline CDR1 is MDHEN and CDR2 is SYDVKM. The record originates from a study of control samples from healthy donors and cancer patients. V usage is TRBV28 and J usage is TRBJ1-1; D ambiguous. This TCR was sampled from a woman aged 25 to 39 in good health. The specimen sequenced was blood. The CDR3 loop is CASSFGRSVSF. The CDR3, as DNA: TGTGCCAGCAGTTTTGGAAGATCCGTGAGCTTT.